Listed below are T cell receptor beta chains from one sample, sequenced in a study of beta chain features in type 1 diabetes. Sequenced by immunoSEQ multiplex PCR; TCRdb stores in-frame clones only, minus some. This table holds 450,000 to 550,000 clones, about 30% found once. What was sequenced was naive CD4+ T cells from blood. These receptors originate from a man aged 18 to 30 in good health. CDR3s include the opening cysteine and the closing phenylalanine or tryptophan. A D gene is named only where the DNA matches it firmly. Not all rows give a size; the values are once, few, many and, for expanded clones, a class.

CDR3nt,CDR3aa,v_gene,j_gene,abundance,d_gene,len
TGTGCCACCAGCAGAGATTCGGTCAGGAGCTCCTACGAGCAGTACTTC,CATSRDSVRSSYEQYF,TRBV15,TRBJ2-7,-,-,16
TGTGCCAGCTCGCCTGGGACTAGCGGACCCTACAATGAGCAGTTCTTC,CASSPGTSGPYNEQFF,TRBV18,TRBJ2-1,few,TRBD2,16
TGTGCCAGCAGCGCTAGCGGAGGCTACGAGCAGTACTTC,CASSASGGYEQYF,TRBV11-2,TRBJ2-7,few,TRBD2,13
TGCAGCGTTGAAGGGGTAATGCGCACCGGGGAGCTGTTTTTT,CSVEGVMRTGELFF,TRBV29-1,TRBJ2-2,few,-,14
TGTGCCAGCAGTTCCGACAGGGGCGAGCAGTACTTC,CASSSDRGEQYF,TRBV2,TRBJ2-7,-,TRBD1,12
TGTGCCAGTAGGGACAGGGGTAGAGAAGAGACCCAGTACTTC,CASRDRGREETQYF,TRBV19,TRBJ2-5,-,TRBD1,14
TGTGCCAGCAGCCCCCAGGGGGCTTATAATGAAAAACTGTTTTTT,CASSPQGAYNEKLFF,TRBV7-2,TRBJ1-4,-,TRBD1,15
TGTGCCAGCAGCTCGGGACCGATGAACACTGAAGCTTTCTTT,CASSSGPMNTEAFF,TRBV7-9,TRBJ1-1,-,-,14
TGTGCCAGCAGCTTCGAACGAGGAGAGACCCAGTACTTC,CASSFERGETQYF,TRBV7-7,TRBJ2-5,-,-,13
TGTGCCAGCAGTTATGAGGGCTACGAGCAGTACTTC,CASSYEGYEQYF,TRBV6-6,TRBJ2-7,-,-,12
TGTGCCAGCAGCCAAGAAGTACTCACAGATACGCAGTATTTT,CASSQEVLTDTQYF,TRBV4-2,TRBJ2-3,-,-,14
TGTGCCAGCAGCCAAGATAGAACGAGAACCGGGGAGCTGTTTTTT,CASSQDRTRTGELFF,TRBV4-2,TRBJ2-2,few,-,15
TGCGCCAGCAGCTTGGGGACTACCACCTACGAGCAGTACTTC,CASSLGTTTYEQYF,TRBV5-1,TRBJ2-7,-,-,14
TGTGCCAGCAGGAAGGAGGGGGTAGCCAAAAACATTCAGTACTTC,CASRKEGVAKNIQYF,TRBV7-2,TRBJ2-4,-,-,15
TGCGCCAGCAGCTTGGCCGGACAGGAAAATCAGCCCCAGCATTTT,CASSLAGQENQPQHF,TRBV5-1,TRBJ1-5,-,TRBD1,15
TGTGCCAGCAGCCCTAGCGGGAGGGCCTCCGAGCAGTACTTC,CASSPSGRASEQYF,TRBV7-9,TRBJ2-7,once,TRBD2,14
TGCAGCGTTGCTGGGGGGGGTTCCTACAATGAGCAGTTCTTC,CSVAGGGSYNEQFF,TRBV29-1,TRBJ2-1,few,TRBD2,14
TGTGCCAGCAGCTGGGGAGATAGCAATCAGCCCCAGCATTTT,CASSWGDSNQPQHF,TRBV7-8,TRBJ1-5,few,-,14
TGTGCCAGCAGCTTTGGGACATTTGAAGAGACCCAGTACTTC,CASSFGTFEETQYF,TRBV7-2,TRBJ2-5,once,-,14
TGTGCCATCAGTGCGTTTGCGGGACCCTACGAGCAGTACTTC,CAISAFAGPYEQYF,TRBV10-3,TRBJ2-7,once,-,14
TGTGCCAGCTCACCTTCCCGGATAGGGGCCTCTGGGGCCAACGTCCTGACTTTC,CASSPSRIGASGANVLTF,TRBV18,TRBJ2-6,-,-,18
TGTGCCAGCAAGCCCAGGAGCTCCTACAATGAGCAGTTCTTC,CASKPRSSYNEQFF,TRBV2,TRBJ2-1,-,-,14
TGTGCCAGCAGTTCCGGTTTTTACAATGAGCAGTTCTTC,CASSSGFYNEQFF,TRBV28,TRBJ2-1,-,-,13
TGTGCCAGCAGCTTGGGCGGGAGGAGCACAGATACGCAGTATTTT,CASSLGGRSTDTQYF,TRBV5-4,TRBJ2-3,-,TRBD2,15
TGCGCCAGCAGCCCCCTTACGACAGGGGGCGAAGAGACCCAGTACTTC,CASSPLTTGGEETQYF,TRBV5-1,TRBJ2-5,few,TRBD1,16
TGTGCCAGCAGCTTTCGACAGGGAGGGACCTACGAGCAGTACTTC,CASSFRQGGTYEQYF,TRBV9,TRBJ2-7,few,-,15
TGTGCCAGCAGTTCACCGTCCGGACGTGGCTCTGGGGCCAACGTCCTGACTTTC,CASSSPSGRGSGANVLTF,TRBV28,TRBJ2-6,-,-,18
TGTGCCAGCAGTGAGCTGGCTAGCCGGAATACGCAGTATTTT,CASSELASRNTQYF,TRBV2,TRBJ2-3,few,-,14
TGTGCCAGCAGTGCCTACAGGGGAGAGACCCAGTACTTC,CASSAYRGETQYF,TRBV27,TRBJ2-5,-,TRBD1,13
TGTGCCAGCAGCCAACTGGGCCTTCCGGATACGCAGTATTTT,CASSQLGLPDTQYF,TRBV14,TRBJ2-3,few,-,14
TGTGCCTGGAGTGTACTTCTAGGGAATGGAAACACCATATATTTT,CAWSVLLGNGNTIYF,TRBV30,TRBJ1-3,-,-,15
TGTGCCAGCAGCACGCTCATCCAAGAGACCCAGTACTTC,CASSTLIQETQYF,TRBV7-7,TRBJ2-5,-,-,13
TGCGCCAGCAGCCAGGCCCCCGGACAGGGGAAATACGAGCAGTACTTC,CASSQAPGQGKYEQYF,TRBV4-3,TRBJ2-7,-,TRBD1,16
TGTGCCAGCAACCCCAGGGGTCGGACTGAAGCTTTCTTT,CASNPRGRTEAFF,TRBV27,TRBJ1-1,-,-,13
TGTGCCAGCAGCCTACGACAGGGGGCGAGTGGCTACACCTTC,CASSLRQGASGYTF,TRBV13,TRBJ1-2,few,TRBD1,14
TGTGCCAGCTCACCCGGGACAGGGGGCATCTACGAGCAGTACTTC,CASSPGTGGIYEQYF,TRBV18,TRBJ2-7,few,TRBD1,15
TGCGCCAGCAGCCAAGCCGGACAGGGCCCACCTTACGAGCAGTACTTC,CASSQAGQGPPYEQYF,TRBV4-3,TRBJ2-7,-,TRBD1,16
TGTGCCAGCAGCTTAGTCGGACAGGGGGCGCTCGGGGCCAACGTCCTGACTTTC,CASSLVGQGALGANVLTF,TRBV7-2,TRBJ2-6,-,TRBD1,18
TGTGCTAGCGGCACAGATACGCAGTATTTT,CASGTDTQYF,TRBV30,TRBJ2-3,-,-,10
TGCGCCAGCAGCTCGGGACTAGCGGGACCCAATGAGCAGTTCTTC,CASSSGLAGPNEQFF,TRBV5-1,TRBJ2-1,few,TRBD2,15
TGTGCCAGCAACCGGCGGGAGAGCTCCTACAATGAGCAGTTCTTC,CASNRRESSYNEQFF,TRBV27,TRBJ2-1,-,TRBD2,15
TGTGCCAGCAGGTCCCTGGATAGCGAGAACAATGAGCAGTTCTTC,CASRSLDSENNEQFF,TRBV11-2,TRBJ2-1,few,-,15
TGTGCCAGCAGTTCCTCCGGGACAGGGGGCAATCAGCCCCAGCATTTT,CASSSSGTGGNQPQHF,TRBV28,TRBJ1-5,few,TRBD1,16
TGCGCCAGCAGCTTGGTACCCGGTTCAGAGACCCAGTACTTC,CASSLVPGSETQYF,TRBV5-1,TRBJ2-5,-,-,14